What follows are 7 T cell receptor beta chains derived from one specimen sequenced in a study of tumor-infiltrating lymphocytes in primary liver carcinoma. Both blood RNA, taken from unsorted whole blood, and germline DNA were extracted. With about 470 ng total RNA as template and a constant-region primer, TCR beta cDNA was made. Investigators got TCR beta libraries out of three nested multiplex PCR rounds, done with slightly modified ARM-PCR. TRBV1-TRBV30 forward primers paired with a C-beta reverse primer were used in the first two PCR rounds, which ran approximately 10 cycles each. Via MiXCR, TCRdb re-called the multiplex PCR reads, giving one row per CDR3 protein. The sample lists about 330,000 distinct CDR3 sequences; less than 75% were seen once. Sequenced material: peripheral blood. The receptor set was obtained from a man aged 40-50 years with primary liver carcinoma and hepatitis B virus infection.

Regarding this clonotype: Possible read error: a much larger clone is one base away. The genes are TRBV4-1 and TRBJ1-1; no firm D call. The CDR3 runs 16 residues. Germline V lookup: CDR1 MGHRA, CDR2 YSYEKL. CDR3: CASSQDRASSSTEALF. The DNA for the CDR3 is TGCGCCAGCAGCCAAGATAGGGCCAGCTCGAGCACTGAAGCTCTCTTT.

About this clonotype: Without the conserved terminal phenylalanine or tryptophan, this CDR3 likely stems from a read error. This sequence joins TRBV11-2 and TRBJ2-1; 8 bases match TRBD1. The CDR3 totals 13 residues. Germline CDR1 SGHAT, CDR2 FQNNGV. V shed 5 bases and J 9 bases; nucleotides not matched to a gene: 6. This chain's CDR3 is CASSPWGQAEQFL. The CDR3 DNA sequence: TGTGCCAGCAGCCCGTGGGGACAGGCTGAGCAGTTCCTC.

Concerning this clonotype: The junction and the germline gene differ at one end; a read error may be behind it. The chain employs TRBV7-9 and TRBJ1-3, with D possibly being TRBD1 (5 bases). The CDR3 totals 15 residues. CDR1 and CDR2 (germline): SEHNR, FQNEAQ (reference sequence). The CDR3 reads CASSLKGPSGNTTYF. The CDR3 DNA follows: TGTGCCAGCAGCTTAAAGGGACCCTCTGGAAACACCACATATTTT.

As to this clonotype: At one end the junction does not follow the germline gene, possibly because of a read error. The V gene is TRBV5-1, the J gene TRBJ2-7, with TRBD2 identical over 7 bases. This CDR3 has 13 amino acids. Germline lookup yields CDR1 SGHRS and CDR2 YFSETQ. CDR3 nucleotide sequence: TGCGCCAACAGCTCTGGTAGCGGGTACGAGCAGTACTTC. Translated: CANSSGSGYEQYF.

In regard to this clonotype: This may be a read error, as it is one base from a much larger clone. The conserved final phenylalanine or tryptophan is absent from the CDR3, which likely points to a read error. V gene TRBV6-2 or TRBV6-3 combines with J gene TRBJ2-7, with a possible D match to TRBD1 (5 bases). The CDR3 length is 14 residues. Germline V gives CDR1 MNHEY, CDR2 SVGEGT. The V end lost 3 bases, the J end lost 4 bases, and 13 bases lay between the germline ends. The CDR3 region has the DNA TGTGCCAGCAGTTATAGGGGCACGAATTACGAGCAGTACCTC. Translated, it gives CASSYRGTNYEQYL.

With regard to this clonotype: A read error may account for a junction end that differs from germline. The chain is built from TRBV11-2 and TRBJ1-6; D gene uncertain. The CDR3 runs 14 residues. Germline CDR1 SGHAT, CDR2 FQNNGV. The CDR3 nucleotides are TGTGCCAACAGCCCCGGGCAGATTAATTCACCCCTCCACTTT. It is translated as CANSPGQINSPLHF.

The chain links TRBV12-3 or TRBV12-4 to TRBJ1-5, with 8 bases lining up with TRBD1. With 6 bases clipped from V and 10 bases from J, the junction kept 17 bases outside the gene matches. The CDR3 length is 16 residues. Here the CDR3 reads CASSKPGTGLFHPQHF. The CDR3 DNA reads as TGTGCCAGCAGCAAACCCGGGACAGGACTTTTTCACCCCCAGCATTTT.